This TCR beta chain was recovered during a study of shared clonotypes between healthy human individuals. The study's findings and limits: Tissue TCR repertoires likely differ from these blood-only repertoires.

For genomic DNA, unsorted samples relied on roughly 100 million PBMCs. Germline V gene sequence: CDR1 SNHLY, CDR2 FYNNEI. The CDR3 extends over 14 amino acids. Concerning this clone: Its antigen is currently unknown.

For unsorted PBMC, 300 to 350 ng DNA per replicate equaled tens of thousands of T cell genomes. Spread over ten immunoSEQ deep assay plates, unsorted PBMC DNA underwent sequencing. Sequenced by immunoSEQ multiplex PCR; TCRdb stores in-frame clones only, minus some. The sample has over 400,000 clones, 65% to 85% seen once. This TCR derives from a woman aged 35 to 49 in good health. Some clones in this sample may be carry-over from other donors' samples. The genes are TRBV2 and TRBJ2-7; D is possibly TRBD1 or TRBD2 (6 bases each). Sequencing was done on a sample of PBMCs. CDR3 sequence: CSSSEEGVSYEQYF. CDR3 DNA: TGTTCTAGCAGTGAGGAGGGGGTCTCCTACGAGCAGTACTTC.